This TCR beta chain is drawn from a study of CD8 T cells in ankylosing spondylitis. The CDR3 has 12 residues. V was shortened by 6 bases and J by 4 bases, with 10 bases between the two germline ends. Concerning this clonotype itself: Its antigen is as yet unknown.

Overall study results and limits: Characteristic of ankylosing spondylitis blood, it appeared, was a TCR beta motif comprising roughly 8 highly homologous variants.

Via MiXCR, TCRdb re-called the 5' RACE reads, giving one row per CDR3 protein. The table records 700,000 or so distinct CDR3 sequences, 15% to 20% of them present only once. The sample was blood, either unsorted or a sorted T cell fraction (not recorded which). The chain uses TRBV12-3 or TRBV12-4 and TRBJ2-7; D not resolved. This TCR was recovered from a male donor with ankylosing spondylitis. The CDR3 DNA sequence: TGTGCCAGCAGGACAAACCAATACGAGCAGTACTTC. Translation: CASRTNQYEQYF.